This entry describes one T cell receptor (beta chain). This sample was included in a study of blood T cell repertoires in COVID-19. The V gene end was trimmed by 3 bases and the J gene end by 3 bases; junction bases not matched to a gene: 5. The CDR3 runs to 15 residues. Germline V gene data show CDR1 as SGHVS and CDR2 as FQNEAQ. In the source study's methods: Amplification of reference gene primers was used by the study to estimate nucleated cell counts. Data came from immunoSEQ multiplex PCR; TCRdb stores just in-frame clones and leaves some out. The V and J calls and clone size were taken over from that table, and D and trimming were inferred from the DNA. This table has about 140,000 clones, approximately 87% appearing once.

This TCR was recovered from a man aged 45 to 65 with active COVID-19. This chain connects TRBV7-8 to TRBJ2-3, with 8 bases matching TRBD2. Sequencing used peripheral blood. The CDR3 DNA follows: TGTGCCAGCAGCTTGATAGCGGGGAGGACAGATACGCAGTATTTT. It codes for CASSLIAGRTDTQYF.